This T cell receptor (beta chain) was identified in a study of blood T cell repertoires in COVID-19. There are a few counts of this clone. Germline V gene sequence: CDR1 SGHNT, CDR2 YYREEE (reference sequence). Deletions cut 0 bases from V and 5 bases from J, with 5 bases between. The CDR3 length is 12 residues. Some clones are missing from TCRdb's copy, which holds only in-frame ones; the method was immunoSEQ multiplex PCR. The sample holds more than 100,000 clones, 75% to 85% seen once. The sequence was collected from a woman of 80 years or more with acute or convalescent COVID-19. The chain couples TRBV5-4 to TRBJ1-2; D call uncertain. The sequencing sample was made of peripheral blood. The CDR3 spells CASSLAGYGYTF. DNA of the CDR3: TGTGCCAGCAGCTTGGCGGGGTATGGCTACACCTTC.